This T cell receptor beta chain stems from a study of OX40 agonist ivuxolimab in advanced cancers. General observations from the study: At 0.1 to 3.0 mg/kg, clonal expansion of CD4+ and CD8+ blood T cells had occurred by week 6. Not determined was the antigen specificity of the expanded peripheral T cells.

Assay used: immunoSEQ multiplex PCR; TCRdb lists only in-frame clones, some missing. The data show fewer than 70,000 clones, around 88% seen once. V trimming: 6 bases; J trimming: 3 bases; junction bases outside the gene matches: 9. Germline lookup yields CDR1 SNHLY and CDR2 FYNNEI. The CDR3 contains 15 residues. On this clone itself: As yet, its antigen is unknown.

The source material was CD4+ or CD8+ T cells sorted from blood, sampled in a trial of the OX40 agonist ivuxolimab. The sequence was obtained from an adult with an advanced solid tumor such as melanoma, head and neck, liver or kidney cancer. The chain employs TRBV2 and TRBJ2-7, with 9 bases matching TRBD1. CDR3 DNA: TGTGCCAGCAGGAAGGACAGGGGAAACTACTACGAGCAGTACTTC. Its translation is CASRKDRGNYYEQYF. Looking up the rest from reference TRBV2 and TRBJ2-7 gives the full variable domain: EPEVTQTPSHQVTQMGQEVILRCVPISNHLYFYWYRQILGQKVEFLVSFYNNEISEKSEIFDDQFSVERPDGSNFTLKIRSTKLEDSAMYFCASRKDRGNYYEQYFGPGTRLTVT.